A single sample gave rise to the 27 T cell receptor beta chains below, sequenced in a study of early T cells in non-severe SARS-CoV-2 infection. Each CDR3 protein is one row after TCRdb ran MiXCR on the 5' RACE reads. The sample holds about 56,000 distinct CDR3 sequences, approximately 12% seen once. The material sequenced was whole blood. These receptors all stem from an adult who was a healthcare worker with PCR-confirmed SARS-CoV-2 infection or an uninfected control (not recorded which).

Ten or more counts support this clonotype. The CDR3: CASIYRTVDSNQPQHF. The CDR3 DNA reads TGTGCCAGTATATATCGGACAGTCGATAGCAATCAGCCCCAGCATTTT. The J gene is TRBJ1-5, the V gene TRBV6-1, with a weak D call TRBD1 (6 bases). V lost 9 bases and J lost 0, with 18 bases in between. The length of the CDR3 is 16 residues. CDR1 MNHNS and CDR2 SASEGT come from the germline V gene.

This clonotype has just a few counts. The rearrangement joins TRBV12-3 or TRBV12-4 to TRBJ2-3, with D maybe TRBD2 (6 bases). Trimming took off 5 bases at V and 8 bases at J, with 23 bases between the two ends. The CDR3 has 16 amino acids. As DNA, the CDR3 is TGTGCCAGCAGTGCCAACTGGGGACTTCCAAATCCTACGCAGTATTTT. Translation: CASSANWGLPNPTQYF.

This clonotype was counted ten times or more. The chain links TRBV6-2 or TRBV6-3 to TRBJ2-2; D gene ambiguous. CDR1 is MNHEY, CDR2 SVGEGT, per germline. V lost 0 bases and J lost 7, with 12 bases in between. This CDR3 spans 15 amino acids. The CDR3 coding sequence is TGTGCCAGCAGTTACTCGAGTAAGGGCTACGGGGAGCTGTTTTTT. Encoded protein: CASSYSSKGYGELFF.

This clonotype has a handful of counts. In DNA form, the CDR3 reads TGTGCCATCAGTGAGAACAGCCCGGTTGGAAGACCCCTCCACTTT. It is translated as CAISENSPVGRPLHF. V and J are TRBV10-3 and TRBJ1-6, with no clear D. The germline gives CDR1 ENHRY, CDR2 SYGVKD. Trimming took 2 bases from V and 12 from J, leaving 17 bases between them. The CDR3 is made up of 15 amino acids.

There are many counts of this clonotype. The chain is built from TRBV6-2 or TRBV6-3 and TRBJ2-2, with TRBD1 matching 7 bases. CDR1 is MNHEY, CDR2 SVGEGT, per germline. V lost 6 bases and J lost 3; bases outside the gene matches: 4. This CDR3 is built from 14 residues. CDR3 sequence: CASRTGSDTGELFF. CDR3 coding DNA: TGTGCCAGCAGGACAGGGTCGGACACCGGGGAGCTGTTTTTT.

This clonotype appeared many times. This chain links TRBV12-3 or TRBV12-4 with TRBJ2-3; 9 bases line up with TRBD1. The CDR3 consists of 14 residues. V was clipped by 1 base and J by 4 bases; unmatched bases: 0. CDR3 in amino acids: CASSLDRGPDTQYF. As DNA, the CDR3 is TGTGCCAGCAGTTTAGACAGGGGGCCAGATACGCAGTATTTT.

This clonotype was observed at least ten times. V is TRBV19 and J is TRBJ2-1, with D tentatively TRBD2 (6 bases). Trimming removed 2 bases at V and 5 bases at J, with 7 bases between. In germline, CDR1 is LNHDA, CDR2 SQIVND (reference sequence). CDR3 size: 13 residues. The CDR3: CASSIRENNEQFF. In DNA, the CDR3 is TGTGCCAGTAGTATACGGGAGAACAATGAGCAGTTCTTC. The whole variable domain, remainder taken from reference TRBV19 and TRBJ2-1, is DGGITQSPKYLFRKEGQNVTLSCEQNLNHDAMYWYRQDPGQGLRLIYYSQIVNDFQKGDIAEGYSVSREKKESFPLTVTSAQKNPTAFYLCASSIRENNEQFFGPGTRLTVL.

In its sample, this clonotype was seen many times. The chain uses TRBV19 and TRBJ2-4, with a tentative D call TRBD1 (5 bases). V dropped 10 bases and J dropped 3 bases, with 16 bases sitting between them. This CDR3 comprises 14 residues. Germline V gene sequence: CDR1 LNHDA, CDR2 SQIVND (reference sequence). Here the CDR3 DNA reads TGTGCCACGGCCAGGGATCGAGGCAAAAACATTCAGTACTTC. Protein product: CATARDRGKNIQYF.

This clonotype was picked up a small number of times. The chain combines TRBV12-3 or TRBV12-4 with TRBJ1-4, with D possibly being TRBD1 (5 bases). This CDR3 is built from 17 residues. V lost 6 bases and J lost 4, with 21 bases in between. The CDR3 bases are TGTGCCAGCAGCCCGGGGGGGATGAGATCCTATAATGAAAAACTGTTTTTT. Its translation: CASSPGGMRSYNEKLFF.

This clonotype has at least ten counts. The rearrangement uses TRBV7-9 and TRBJ2-1; maybe TRBD2 (5 bases). Germline lookup yields CDR1 SEHNR and CDR2 FQNEAQ (reference sequence). V lost 6 bases and J 9 bases, leaving 21 bases between the germline ends. The CDR3 consists of 15 residues. CDR3 sequence reads: CASSQRGLEGSEQFF. CDR3 in DNA: TGTGCCAGCAGTCAAAGAGGGCTAGAAGGGAGTGAGCAGTTCTTC.

This clonotype was detected many times. The chain links TRBV7-3 to TRBJ2-1, with 9 bases identical to TRBD2. CDR3 length: 14 amino acids. Germline CDR1 SGHTA, CDR2 FQGTGA. With V trimmed by 8 bases and J by 4 bases, 6 bases remained unmatched. As DNA, the CDR3 is TGTGCCAGCGGGCGGGAGGGCATGTACAATGAGCAGTTCTTC. The encoded protein is CASGREGMYNEQFF.

There are many counts of this clonotype. The V and J genes are TRBV12-3 or TRBV12-4 and TRBJ2-3, with D perhaps matching TRBD1 (5 bases). The CDR3 covers 14 residues. V shed 6 bases and J shed 6 bases, with 16 bases lying between them. CDR3 bases: TGTGCCAGCAGCGTACCCTCGACAGCGGATACGCAGTATTTT. It encodes CASSVPSTADTQYF.

This clonotype was observed a handful of times. The chain combines TRBV30 with TRBJ1-4; D is possibly TRBD1 (5 bases). CDR3 length equals 16 residues. The germline CDR1 and CDR2 sequences are GTSNPN and SVGIG (reference sequence). Trimming pared 3 bases from V and 3 bases from J, leaving 17 bases between. The CDR3 region is CAWRVLGLQANEKLFF. The CDR3 DNA reads TGTGCCTGGAGAGTTTTGGGACTACAAGCTAATGAAAAACTGTTTTTT.

The sample holds many counts of this clonotype. CDR3 residues: CASGLITGISNQPQHF. DNA of the CDR3: TGTGCCAGCGGATTAATAACAGGGATTAGCAATCAGCCCCAGCATTTT. The V gene is TRBV27, the J gene TRBJ1-5; the D gene is possibly TRBD1 (6 bases). The germline V gene encodes CDR1 MNHEY and CDR2 SMNVEV (reference sequence). V lost 8 bases and J lost 0, with 17 bases in between. CDR3 length: 16 amino acids.

The chain has TRBV18 and TRBJ1-5; D is perhaps TRBD1 (5 bases). Trimming left V 2 bases short and J 0 bases short, with 8 bases between. Per germline, CDR1 KGHSH and CDR2 LQKENI. The CDR3 is 15 amino acids. The CDR3 is CASSPRQSSNQPQHF. The CDR3 DNA reads as TGTGCCAGCTCACCAAGACAGAGTAGCAATCAGCCCCAGCATTTT.

Many counts were recorded for this clonotype. CDR3: CASSHQPEQFF. CDR3 coding DNA: TGTGCCAGCAGCCACCAGCCCGAGCAGTTCTTC. J is TRBJ2-1 and V is TRBV11-2; no definite D call. This CDR3 is 11 amino acids long. The V and J ends lost 5 bases and 10 bases respectively, with 9 bases between them. Germline CDR1 reads SGHAT; CDR2 reads FQNNGV.

This clonotype was detected ten times or more. This sequence joins TRBV2 and TRBJ1-2; no definite D call. The CDR3 covers 14 residues. Deletions cut 4 bases from V and 5 bases from J, with 14 bases between. Germline V CDR1 and CDR2: SNHLY, FYNNEI. In DNA form, the CDR3 reads TGTGCCAGCAGTGCCAATACGGACGGGTATGGCTACACCTTC. As protein: CASSANTDGYGYTF. Full variable domain (rest looked up from reference TRBV2 and TRBJ1-2): EPEVTQTPSHQVTQMGQEVILRCVPISNHLYFYWYRQILGQKVEFLVSFYNNEISEKSEIFDDQFSVERPDGSNFTLKIRSTKLEDSAMYFCASSANTDGYGYTFGSGTRLTVV.

This clonotype was detected many times. The chain uses TRBV7-3 and TRBJ1-2, with TRBD1 identical over 12 bases. Germline V gives CDR1 SGHTA, CDR2 FQGTGA. V shed 4 bases, J shed 7 bases, and the junction held 7 bases outside the gene matches. This CDR3 has 15 amino acids. This chain's CDR3 is CASSSPGQGASGYTF. Here the CDR3 DNA reads TGTGCCAGCAGCTCCCCGGGACAGGGGGCTTCTGGCTACACCTTC.

This clonotype showed up many times. In nucleotides, the CDR3 is TGTGCCAGCTCCCCCTTTGCGGGGGGTGGCGGCTACACCTTC. It translates to CASSPFAGGGGYTF. The gene calls are TRBV7-2 and TRBJ1-2; weak D call: TRBD1 (5 bases). This CDR3 spans 14 amino acids. Germline assignment: CDR1 SGHTA and CDR2 FQGNSA. Trimming removed 8 bases at V and 8 bases at J, with 21 bases between. Full variable domain (outside the CDR3, taken from reference TRBV7-2 and TRBJ1-2): GAGVSQSPSNKVTEKGKDVELRCDPISGHTALYWYRQSLGQGLEFLIYFQGNSAPDKSGLPSDRFSAERTGGSVSTLTIQRTQQEDSAVYLCASSPFAGGGGYTFGSGTRLTVV.

This clonotype was detected ten times or more. This chain links TRBV24-1 with TRBJ2-2; maybe TRBD2 (6 bases). The germline CDR1 and CDR2 sequences are KGHDR and SFDVKD. The CDR3 runs to 17 residues. V was pared by 3 bases and J by 1 base, with 14 bases between. The CDR3 DNA is TGTGCCACCAGTGATCTCTGGCCAGCGGGGAACACCGGGGAGCTGTTTTTT. Translation: CATSDLWPAGNTGELFF.

This chain joins TRBV7-2 and TRBJ2-1, with D perhaps TRBD1 or TRBD2 (5 bases each). V lost 2 bases and J 6 bases, leaving 14 bases between the germline ends. Germline lookup yields CDR1 SGHTA and CDR2 FQGNSA. The CDR3 contains 15 residues. The CDR3 coding sequence is TGTGCCAGCAGCTTACGAGGGTCAGGGATCAATGAGCAGTTCTTC. Translated: CASSLRGSGINEQFF.

This chain joins TRBV12-3 or TRBV12-4 and TRBJ2-1, with TRBD1 matching 7 bases. This CDR3 region has 17 residues. Trimming took 6 bases from V and 0 from J; bases not matched to a gene: 11. The CDR3: CASSKRQGISSYNEQFF. The CDR3 DNA sequence: TGTGCCAGCAGCAAAAGACAGGGTATTAGCTCCTACAATGAGCAGTTCTTC.

This clonotype showed up many times. The rearrangement joins TRBV5-8 to TRBJ2-1, with 11 bases lining up with TRBD2. The J segment lost 6 bases and the V segment lost 3 bases, leaving 8 bases of the junction unmatched. Germline-derived CDR1 and CDR2 are SGHTS and YDEGEE. CDR3 length: 16 amino acids. This CDR3 reads CASSSLAGGGSNEQFF. The CDR3 coding sequence is TGTGCCAGCAGCTCGTTAGCGGGAGGGGGCAGCAATGAGCAGTTCTTC.

This clonotype has at least ten counts. V gene TRBV25-1 combines with J gene TRBJ2-1, with TRBD2 matching over 12 bases. The CDR3 is 19 residues long. Trimming removed 1 base from V and 7 bases from J; junction bases left unmatched: 14. Germline V CDR1 and CDR2: MGHDK, SYGVNS. CDR3: CASSELARPGLAGRNEQFF. CDR3 in DNA: TGTGCCAGCAGTGAATTGGCCCGCCCAGGACTAGCGGGAAGAAATGAGCAGTTCTTC. Full variable domain (missing parts from reference TRBV25-1 and TRBJ2-1): EADIYQTPRYLVIGTGKKITLECSQTMGHDKMYWYQQDPGMELHLIHYSYGVNSTEKGDLSSESTVSRIRTEHFPLTLESARPSHTSQYLCASSELARPGLAGRNEQFFGPGTRLTVL.

This clonotype has a handful of counts. The rearrangement uses TRBV15 and TRBJ1-1; 8 bases map to TRBD1. The V segment lost 2 bases and the J segment 6 bases; nucleotides outside the gene matches: 5. Germline CDR1 is LNHNV and CDR2 is YYDKDF (reference sequence). This CDR3 region has 14 residues. CDR3 loop: CATSRRGQGAEAFF. In DNA form, the CDR3 reads TGTGCCACCAGCAGACGCGGACAGGGCGCTGAAGCTTTCTTT. Filled out from reference TRBV15 and TRBJ1-1, the complete variable domain reads DAMVIQNPRYQVTQFGKPVTLSCSQTLNHNVMYWYQQKSSQAPKLLFHYYDKDFNNEADTPDNFQSRRPNTSFCFLDIRSPGLGDTAMYLCATSRRGQGAEAFFGQGTRLTVV.

In this sample, this clonotype turned up many times. The chain uses TRBV28 and TRBJ1-1, with 9 bases fitting TRBD1. The V gene's germline CDR1 is MDHEN and CDR2 SYDVKM. J was trimmed by 1 base and V by 5 bases; bases with no gene match: 2. The CDR3 runs to 14 residues. The CDR3 sequence is CASSETGGNTEAFF. The CDR3 nucleotides are TGTGCCAGCAGTGAGACAGGGGGGAACACTGAAGCTTTCTTT.

In this sample, this clonotype turned up a few times. The chain combines TRBV28 with TRBJ2-7; D is perhaps TRBD2 (6 bases). CDR1 and CDR2 (germline): MDHEN, SYDVKM. V was trimmed by 8 bases and J by 1 base, leaving 15 bases between them. The CDR3 has 14 residues. The CDR3 region is CASRTGTVSYEQYF. The CDR3 DNA follows: TGTGCCAGCCGGACCGGGACTGTATCCTACGAGCAGTACTTC.